One sample yielded the 3 T cell receptor beta chains listed below, sequenced in a study of blood T cell repertoires in COVID-19. Here immunoSEQ multiplex PCR was the method, and the copy in TCRdb shows in-frame clones only, minus some. The data contain about 20,000 clones, approximately 84% of them singletons. The sequenced sample was peripheral blood. These receptors originate from a human donor with active COVID-19. The donor label of this sample is uncertain.

The rearrangement joins TRBV7-2 to TRBJ2-1, with TRBD1 matching 7 bases. Germline assignment: CDR1 SGHTA and CDR2 FQGNSA. V lost 1 base, J lost 12 bases, and 15 bases stayed unmatched. The CDR3 contains 16 residues. The CDR3 coding sequence is TGTGCCAGCAGCTTAGGTTTGGGGGACAGATGGCGTTGGCAGTTCTTC. Its translation: CASSLGLGDRWRWQFF.

The chain combines TRBV5-4 with TRBJ2-7; TRBD1 might be the D (6 bases). With 0 bases removed from V and 6 bases from J, the gap between germline ends came to 13 bases. This CDR3 is built from 14 residues. The V gene's germline CDR1 is SGHNT and CDR2 YYREEE (reference sequence). CDR3 nucleotide sequence: TGTGCCAGCAGCTTGGACAGGGATCATCGCGAGCAGTACTTC. This translates into CASSLDRDHREQYF.

V gene TRBV24-1 combines with J gene TRBJ2-7, with 9 bases matching TRBD1. The CDR3 extends over 13 amino acids. V gave up 7 bases and J gave up 6 bases; unmatched junction bases: 6. Germline assignment: CDR1 KGHDR and CDR2 SFDVKD. DNA for the CDR3: TGTGCCACCAGCGAGGGACAGGGAGGCGAGCAGTACTTC. It specifies CATSEGQGGEQYF.